The source of this TCR beta chain is a study of blood T cell repertoires in COVID-19. Everyone who took part was roughly 18 to 90 years old, and they came from about 25 US areas. Cohorts were determined from participant-reported clinical history. The CDR3 sequence is 13 residues long. Germline CDR1 reads SGHDN; CDR2 reads FVKESK. Trimming pared 0 bases from V and 2 bases from J, leaving 3 bases between. Data came from immunoSEQ multiplex PCR; TCRdb stores just in-frame clones and leaves some out. Of about 250,000 clones listed, approximately 80% are singletons. Sequenced sample: PBMCs or T cells enriched from blood (not recorded which). This sequence was found in a man in his forties or fifties who had been exposed to COVID-19. This sequence joins TRBV14 and TRBJ2-3, with D uncertain. The CDR3 DNA sequence: TGTGCCAGCAGCCAAGACTACACAGATACGCAGTATTTT. This sequence encodes CASSQDYTDTQYF.